The clone carrying this T cell receptor (beta chain) is a singleton in its sample. Its antigen is currently unknown. At one boundary the junction diverges from the germline segment, which might be a read error. These data originate in a study of tumor and adjacent non-tumor tissue in lung cancer. Across the whole study: Patients were aged roughly 30 to 76, about 10 men and about 5 women, stage I to III. Around 4 million productive TCRbeta reads were obtained per sample on average. Study observations and caveats: Significantly higher TCR diversity was found in tumor than normal lung.

The library came from three nested PCR rounds adapted from ARM-PCR protocols. Using its own MiXCR run on the multiplex PCR reads, TCRdb lists one record per CDR3 protein. Among about 66,000 distinct CDR3 sequences listed, approximately 73% were seen once. No cell sorting was done before RNA was extracted from the tissue. Donors were chemotherapy-naive, newly diagnosed lung cancer surgical patients in China, August–late 2014. This CDR3 has 13 amino acids. Germline V gene lookup returns CDR1 MNHEY and CDR2 SVGAGI. The chain combines TRBV6-5 with TRBJ2-3; D might be TRBD1 (6 bases). This TCR was sampled from a man between 60 and 75 years old with non-small cell lung cancer. The sample consisted of lung tumor tissue. In DNA form, the CDR3 reads TGTGCCAGCAGTCCAACAGGGTTCGATACGAAGTATTTT. Translation: CASSPTGFDTKYF.